This TCR beta chain stems from a study of shared clonotypes between healthy human individuals. Measured with immunoSEQ multiplex PCR; TCRdb has only the in-frame clones, and not every one. The table records about 2.4 million clones, around 94% of them present only once. Per germline, CDR1 SGHDN and CDR2 FVKESK. J gave up 5 bases and V 4 bases, and 8 bases lay outside the gene matches. CDR3 size: 14 residues. The table lists this clone with a count of one. Sequenced input: naive CD4+ T cells sorted from blood. Subset here: CD45RA+ positively selected. The clonotype comes from a man aged 18 to 30 in good health. The chain recombines TRBV14 with TRBJ2-7, with TRBD1 matching over 7 bases. Here the CDR3 reads CASSLYRDSNEQYF. The CDR3 region has the DNA TGTGCCAGCAGCCTCTACCGGGACAGTAACGAGCAGTACTTC. Based on the CDR3 plus reference TRBV14 and TRBJ2-7, the full variable domain is EAGVTQFPSHSVIEKGQTVTLRCDPISGHDNLYWYRRVMGKEIKFLLHFVKESKQDESGMPNNRFLAERTGGTYSTLKVQPAELEDSGVYFCASSLYRDSNEQYFGPGTRLTVT.